This passage covers 19 T cell receptor beta chains from one sample sequenced in a study of blood T cell repertoires in COVID-19. Using immunoSEQ multiplex PCR, the repertoire was profiled, and TCRdb retains in-frame clones only, with some absent. The sample yields some 41,000 clones, approximately 85% seen once. The sample comprised peripheral blood. Every receptor here comes from a man aged 35 to 55 with active or convalescent COVID-19.

This chain uses TRBV5-1 with TRBJ1-1; D possibly corresponds to TRBD1 (5 bases). The germline V gene has CDR1 SGHRS and CDR2 YFSETQ. V lost 2 bases and J 3 bases, leaving 14 bases between the germline ends. There are 15 residues in the CDR3. As DNA, the CDR3 is TGCGCCAGCAGCTTTAGGAGGGGAGGAGACACTGAAGCTTTCTTT. Amino acids: CASSFRRGGDTEAFF.

This chain uses TRBV30 with TRBJ1-2; TRBD1 aligns across 8 bases. J gave up 8 bases and V 3 bases, and 8 bases lay outside the gene matches. The CDR3 runs to 13 residues. Germline-derived CDR1 and CDR2 are GTSNPN and SVGIG (reference sequence). The CDR3 DNA is TGTGCCTGGAGCGGACAGGGTTGGCAGGGCTACACCTTC. Translation: CAWSGQGWQGYTF.

V and J are TRBV9 and TRBJ1-3, with TRBD1 matching over 10 bases. Per the germline V gene, CDR1 is SGDLS and CDR2 is YYNGEE. The trim removed 7 bases at V and 2 bases at J, leaving 6 bases unmatched. The CDR3 spans 15 residues. The CDR3 region has the DNA TGTGCCAGCTCTAGGGGACAGGGGACTGGAAACACCATATATTTT. Translation gives CASSRGQGTGNTIYF.

The rearrangement joins TRBV6-2 or TRBV6-3 to TRBJ1-5; the match to TRBD1 covers 7 bases. Germline V gene data show CDR1 as MNHEY and CDR2 as SVGEGT. The CDR3 spans 15 residues. Trimming removed 4 bases from V and 2 bases from J; junction bases left unmatched: 5. Here the CDR3 DNA reads TGTGCCAGCAGTTCAGGGGGGTTCGGCAATCAGCCCCAGCATTTT. It yields the protein CASSSGGFGNQPQHF.

V is TRBV7-9 and J is TRBJ1-2, with unresolved D. V shed 1 base and J shed 5 bases, with 8 bases lying between them. The V gene's germline CDR1 is SEHNR and CDR2 FQNEAQ (reference sequence). CDR3 length equals 13 residues. CDR3 sequence reads: CASSLDLAYGYTF. Written as DNA, the CDR3 is TGTGCCAGCAGCTTAGATTTAGCTTATGGCTACACCTTC.

This sequence joins TRBV18 and TRBJ1-2, with D unresolved. CDR3 size: 13 residues. Trimming removed 0 bases at V and 4 bases at J, with 6 bases between. In germline, CDR1 is KGHSH, CDR2 LQKENI. The CDR3, as DNA: TGTGCCAGCTCACCACCGCGAGGCTATGGCTACACCTTC. This sequence encodes CASSPPRGYGYTF. Full variable domain (remainder filled in from reference TRBV18 and TRBJ1-2): NAGVMQNPRHLVRRRGQEARLRCSPMKGHSHVYWYRQLPEEGLKFMVYLQKENIIDESGMPKERFSAEFPKEGPSILRIQQVVRGDSAAYFCASSPPRGYGYTFGSGTRLTVV.

The J gene is TRBJ2-1, the V gene TRBV27, with D unresolved. This CDR3 region has 13 residues. V gave up 3 bases and J gave up 7 bases, with 10 bases separating them. Germline assignment: CDR1 MNHEY and CDR2 SMNVEV (reference sequence). The CDR3 nucleotides are TGTGCCAGCAGTTTGCGAGAGTGGAATGAGCAGTTCTTC. This translates into CASSLREWNEQFF.

In its sample, this clone was seen a few times. The rearrangement uses TRBV2 and TRBJ2-2; D is possibly TRBD1 (6 bases). V was pared by 6 bases and J by 0 bases, with 14 bases between. The CDR3 sequence is 16 residues long. Germline CDR1 reads SNHLY; CDR2 reads FYNNEI. This chain's CDR3 is CASSLQGSANTGELFF. The DNA for the CDR3 is TGTGCCAGCAGCCTACAGGGATCCGCGAACACCGGGGAGCTGTTTTTT.

The gene calls are TRBV7-3 and TRBJ2-3; 14 bases are a match to TRBD2. There are 21 residues in the CDR3. CDR1 is SGHTA, CDR2 FQGTGA, per germline. V shed 1 base, J shed 5 bases, and the junction held 17 bases outside the gene matches. DNA of the CDR3: TGTGCCAGCAGCTTAAAACCGGGACTAGCGGGGGCCCGGCTTACGGGAGATACGCAGTATTTT. Translating gives CASSLKPGLAGARLTGDTQYF. The variable domain in full, completed from reference TRBV7-3 and TRBJ2-3, reads GAGVSQTPSNKVTEKGKYVELRCDPISGHTALYWYRQSLGQGPEFLIYFQGTGAADDSGLPNDRFFAVRPEGSVSTLKIQRTERGDSAVYLCASSLKPGLAGARLTGDTQYFGPGTRLTVL.

The chain couples TRBV6-6 to TRBJ2-5; no reliable D call. Per germline, CDR1 MNHNY and CDR2 SVGAGI (reference sequence). The CDR3 consists of 11 residues. V was shortened by 6 bases and J by 5 bases, with 7 bases between the two germline ends. CDR3 region: CASRHGETQYF. The CDR3 DNA reads as TGTGCCAGCAGGCACGGTGAGACCCAGTACTTC.

There are a few counts of this clone. The chain employs TRBV9 and TRBJ1-5; D is undetermined. The CDR3 extends over 17 amino acids. V dropped 0 bases and J dropped 1 base, with 14 bases sitting between them. In germline, CDR1 is SGDLS, CDR2 YYNGEE. In nucleotides, the CDR3 is TGTGCCAGCAGCGTAGCCGGGATGTACGGCAGCAATCAGCCCCAGCATTTT. Translation gives CASSVAGMYGSNQPQHF.

CDR3 coding DNA: TGTGCCAGCAGTGACCGGGACAGGGCATTTGCAACTAATGAAAAACTGTTTTTT. Translating gives CASSDRDRAFATNEKLFF. The V and J genes are TRBV6-1 and TRBJ1-4; 9 bases are a match to TRBD1. The J segment lost 0 bases and the V segment lost 3 bases, leaving 8 bases of the junction unmatched. The CDR3 consists of 18 residues. The germline V gene has CDR1 MNHNS and CDR2 SASEGT.

This chain uses TRBV5-1 with TRBJ2-5, with 7 bases aligning to TRBD2. V shed 0 bases and J 3 bases; nucleotides not matched to a gene: 2. CDR3 size: 14 residues. CDR1 and CDR2 (germline): SGHRS, YFSETQ. CDR3: CASSLGSGEETQYF. The CDR3 region has the DNA TGCGCCAGCAGCTTGGGAAGCGGGGAAGAGACCCAGTACTTC.

V and J are TRBV7-8 and TRBJ2-7; tentative D call: TRBD2 (6 bases). V was clipped by 1 base and J by 2 bases, with 12 bases between them. The CDR3 loop spans 15 amino acids. The V gene's germline CDR1 is SGHVS and CDR2 FQNEAQ. Written as DNA, the CDR3 is TGTGCCAGCAGCTTAGTGGAGGGCGGACCCTACGAGCAGTACTTC. It is translated as CASSLVEGGPYEQYF.

This clone was detected only a few times. This chain links TRBV30 with TRBJ2-7; unclear D gene. CDR1 is GTSNPN, CDR2 SVGIG, per germline (reference sequence). The CDR3 has 13 residues. V was pared by 0 bases and J by 3 bases, with 9 bases between. CDR3 residues: CAWSVVRFYEQYF. As DNA, the CDR3 is TGTGCCTGGAGTGTGGTCAGATTCTACGAGCAGTACTTC.

The chain has TRBV3-1 (or the pseudogene TRBV3-2) and TRBJ1-5; 10 nucleotides align to TRBD1. The CDR3 consists of 13 residues. Germline-derived CDR1 and CDR2 are LGHDT and YNNKEL (reference sequence). V trimming: 6 bases; J trimming: 7 bases; junction bases outside the gene matches: 3. The CDR3 is CASSRQGAQPQHF. The CDR3 region has the DNA TGTGCCAGCAGTCGACAGGGGGCCCAGCCCCAGCATTTT.

In its sample, this clone was seen once. The chain carries TRBV7-9 and TRBJ1-2, with D maybe TRBD1 (5 bases). Germline CDR1 is SEHNR and CDR2 is FQNEAQ (reference sequence). CDR3 length: 13 amino acids. V was pared by 5 bases and J by 4 bases, with 11 bases between. CDR3 sequence reads: CASSPTEIYGYTF. Written as DNA, the CDR3 is TGTGCCAGCAGCCCGACAGAAATCTATGGCTACACCTTC.

V is TRBV5-6 and J is TRBJ2-5; the D is unclear. Trimming stripped 5 bases from V and 5 bases from J, with 7 bases between. Germline V gene lookup returns CDR1 SGHDT and CDR2 YYEEEE. The CDR3 runs 11 residues. In nucleotides, the CDR3 is TGTGCCAGCAGTGTAGTGGAGACCCAGTACTTC. Amino acids: CASSVVETQYF.

The rearrangement joins TRBV4-1 to TRBJ2-1, with a tentative D call TRBD1 (6 bases). Deletions cut 0 bases from V and 7 bases from J, with 16 bases between. Germline V gene lookup returns CDR1 MGHRA and CDR2 YSYEKL. CDR3 size: 16 residues. The CDR3 coding sequence is TGCGCCAGCAGCCAAGATGGGAGCAGGGGAAAAAATGAGCAGTTCTTC. It yields the protein CASSQDGSRGKNEQFF.